The 13 T cell receptor beta chains presented below share a single source sample, sequenced in a study of blood T cell repertoires in COVID-19. Repertoires were generated with immunoSEQ multiplex PCR, while TCRdb's copy carries only in-frame clones and drops some. The sample consists of about 350,000 clones, 88% of them appearing once. Specimen: PBMCs or T cells enriched from blood (not recorded which). Receptors originate from a woman aged 30 to 39 who had been exposed to COVID-19.

The chain combines TRBV11-3 with TRBJ2-3; D possibly corresponds to TRBD2 (6 bases). The CDR3 extends over 14 amino acids. Per the germline V gene, CDR1 is SGHNT and CDR2 is YENEEA. V shed 8 bases and J shed 0 bases, with 12 bases lying between them. The CDR3 spells CASAPGTSTDTQYF. The CDR3 nucleotides read TGTGCCAGCGCACCCGGGACTAGCACAGATACGCAGTATTTT.

Concerning this clone: The sample holds other DNA sequences that translate to the same CDR3. The J gene is TRBJ1-2, the V gene TRBV18, with D possibly matching TRBD1 (5 bases). CDR3 length: 15 residues. Germline lookup yields CDR1 KGHSH and CDR2 LQKENI. The germline V and J ends were trimmed by 0 bases and 0 bases, with 8 bases remaining between them. The chain's CDR3 is CASSPPNRPNYGYTF. The CDR3 nucleotides read TGTGCCAGCTCACCACCGAACAGGCCTAACTATGGCTACACCTTC.

The rearrangement links TRBV7-9 to TRBJ2-7; TRBD2 might be the D (5 bases). The V and J ends lost 5 bases and 5 bases respectively, with 13 bases between them. Per germline, CDR1 SEHNR and CDR2 FQNEAQ (reference sequence). The CDR3 runs 13 residues. Written as DNA, the CDR3 is TGTGCCAGCAGCCTCAAATGGGAGCACGAGCAGTACTTC. The encoded protein is CASSLKWEHEQYF.

The J gene is TRBJ1-1, the V gene TRBV13; perhaps TRBD1 as D (5 bases). The CDR3 spans 14 residues. CDR1 and CDR2 (germline): PRHDT, FYEKMQ (reference sequence). V lost 1 base and J lost 5, with 11 bases in between. CDR3 in DNA: TGTGCCAGCAGCTTAGAGCTACAGGAGACTGAAGCTTTCTTT. Translation: CASSLELQETEAFF.

The chain recombines TRBV20-1 with TRBJ2-1, with D hard to call. Trimming pared 3 bases from V and 9 bases from J, leaving 12 bases between. Germline CDR1 is DFQATT and CDR2 is SNEGSKA (reference sequence). CDR3 length: 12 amino acids. DNA for the CDR3: TGCAGTGCTAGTTTAGTCGTTGGTGAGCAGTTCTTC. Protein: CSASLVVGEQFF.

The chain has TRBV30 and TRBJ2-3, with a possible D match to TRBD1 (6 bases). V shed 0 bases and J shed 2 bases, with 12 bases lying between them. This CDR3 region has 15 residues. Looked up from germline, CDR1 is GTSNPN and CDR2 is SVGIG (reference sequence). Here the CDR3 DNA reads TGTGCCTGGAGTGTACCTGGGGGCCTCACAGATACGCAGTATTTT. Protein product: CAWSVPGGLTDTQYF.

The CDR3 is CASSAVRETQYF. The CDR3, as DNA: TGTGCCAGCAGTGCGGTCAGGGAGACCCAGTACTTC. This rearrangement joins TRBV2 to TRBJ2-5, with D uncertain. The V end was cut by 4 bases, the J end by 5 bases, with 8 bases between. In germline, CDR1 is SNHLY, CDR2 FYNNEI. This CDR3 contains 12 residues.

This chain connects TRBV6-5 to TRBJ2-1; the D gene is possibly TRBD1 (7 bases). The CDR3 runs to 14 residues. The germline gives CDR1 MNHEY, CDR2 SVGAGI. V was trimmed by 5 bases and J by 9 bases, leaving 17 bases between them. CDR3 region: CASSQGGLLPEQFF. The CDR3 DNA reads as TGTGCCAGCAGTCAGGGGGGACTCCTTCCTGAGCAGTTCTTC.

This rearrangement joins TRBV19 to TRBJ2-1, with 8 bases that match TRBD2. Germline V gene lookup returns CDR1 LNHDA and CDR2 SQIVND (reference sequence). This CDR3 spans 17 amino acids. V lost 5 bases and J lost 2; bases outside the gene matches: 11. The chain's CDR3 is CASSPQRGRGAYNEQFF. The CDR3 DNA is TGTGCCAGTAGTCCCCAGCGGGGGCGGGGGGCCTACAATGAGCAGTTCTTC.

This chain joins TRBV6-5 and TRBJ2-3; a possible D gene is TRBD2 (5 bases). This CDR3 has 14 amino acids. Germline CDR1 reads MNHEY; CDR2 reads SVGAGI. V was cut by 5 bases and J by 3 bases, with 12 bases left in between. The DNA for the CDR3 is TGTGCCAGCAGTAGTTCTAGGAGGACAGATACGCAGTATTTT. Translating it yields CASSSSRRTDTQYF.

The V gene is TRBV9, the J gene TRBJ2-1; weak D call: TRBD1 (6 bases). Germline V gene lookup returns CDR1 SGDLS and CDR2 YYNGEE. The CDR3 consists of 18 residues. V was cut by 1 base and J by 5 bases, with 22 bases left in between. The CDR3: CASSVSSLTGPPHNEQFF. CDR3 bases: TGTGCCAGCAGCGTATCTTCCCTTACAGGGCCCCCCCACAATGAGCAGTTCTTC.

The rearrangement joins TRBV2 to TRBJ1-3; D is possibly TRBD1 (6 bases). Germline V gene data show CDR1 as SNHLY and CDR2 as FYNNEI. The CDR3 has 15 residues. V was shortened by 2 bases and J by 2 bases, with 10 bases between the two germline ends. The CDR3 nucleotides are TGTGCCAGCAGTGAAATCCACAGGGCTGGAAACACCATATATTTT. Its translation is CASSEIHRAGNTIYF. Looking up the rest from reference TRBV2 and TRBJ1-3 gives the full variable domain: EPEVTQTPSHQVTQMGQEVILRCVPISNHLYFYWYRQILGQKVEFLVSFYNNEISEKSEIFDDQFSVERPDGSNFTLKIRSTKLEDSAMYFCASSEIHRAGNTIYFGEGSWLTVV.

The chain links TRBV28 to TRBJ2-1; unclear D gene. V gave up 6 bases and J gave up 5 bases, with 14 bases separating them. The CDR3 is 14 amino acids. In germline, CDR1 is MDHEN, CDR2 SYDVKM. The CDR3 DNA reads as TGTGCCAGCAGCCAAAGAACCCCGGACAATGAGCAGTTCTTC. Translated, it gives CASSQRTPDNEQFF.